The 3 T cell receptor beta chains given below trace back to one sample, sequenced in a study of cytomegalovirus exposure and HLA in healthy donors. The study ran its PCR with 60 Vbeta and 13 Jbeta primers. Clones were sequenced by immunoSEQ multiplex PCR, and TCRdb holds only the in-frame ones, with some missing. The table records 120,000 or so clones, around 73% of them present only once. The sample taken for sequencing was PBMCs. These receptors were taken from a man aged 30-40 years in good health and CMV-seropositive.

The chain carries TRBV2 and TRBJ2-7, with 10 bases identical to TRBD1. Germline V CDR1 and CDR2: SNHLY, FYNNEI. V gave up 7 bases and J gave up 6 bases; unmatched junction bases: 6. This CDR3 is 13 amino acids long. CDR3 residues: CASNRDRGSEQYF. CDR3 in DNA: TGTGCCAGCAACCGGGACAGGGGATCCGAGCAGTACTTC.

This clone has more than one count but fewer than ten. Relative to the germline gene, one junction end is altered; a read error may explain this. Other DNA sequences in this specimen translate into the identical CDR3. This sequence joins TRBV5-1 and TRBJ2-3, with 9 bases lining up with TRBD2. Germline V gene sequence: CDR1 SGHRS, CDR2 YFSETQ. This CDR3 comprises 16 residues. CDR3 in amino acids: CASSWLAAAGGRAQYF. CDR3 bases: TGTGCCAGCAGCTGGCTGGCGGCAGCGGGAGGTCGGGCGCAGTATTTT.

The sample holds one count of this clone. The chain links TRBV27 to TRBJ2-3, with a weak D call TRBD2 (6 bases). The CDR3 covers 14 residues. The germline V and J ends were trimmed by 4 bases and 2 bases, with 10 bases remaining between them. Germline CDR1 reads MNHEY; CDR2 reads SMNVEV (reference sequence). In DNA form, the CDR3 reads TGTGCCAGCAGTTACTTGCGGGACACAGATACGCAGTATTTT. The encoded protein is CASSYLRDTDTQYF.